This T cell receptor (beta chain) comes out of a study of post-analysis software for immune sequencing data. Whole-study findings and limits: By F measure, strong co-clustering occurred among samples prepared in the same batch. Normalized Chao1 diversity was significantly reduced in patients versus controls.

To note about this clonotype: The antigen is not known.

The TCR beta cDNA libraries carried unique molecular identifiers. TCRdb ran MiXCR on the PCR reads and lists one entry per CDR3 protein. The table records 600,000 to 700,000 distinct CDR3 sequences, about 60% of them present only once. The origin of this receptor is a girl aged 2 to 9 with multiple sclerosis. Specimen: blood.

CDR3 region: CASSLKGGFNQETQYF. CDR3 DNA sequence: TGTGCCAGCAGCTTAAAAGGGGGCTTCAATCAAGAGACCCAGTACTTC. The V and J genes are TRBV11-1 and TRBJ2-5, with 7 bases aligning to TRBD1. This CDR3 has 16 residues. Germline V gene lookup returns CDR1 SGHAT and CDR2 FQDESV (reference sequence). Unmatched junction bases numbered 8, after V lost 2 bases and J lost 2 bases.